These T cell receptor beta chains were read from a single sample in a study of blood T cell repertoires in COVID-19. Libraries were prepared by immunoSEQ multiplex PCR; TCRdb keeps only in-frame clonotypes and omits some of them. This sample has about 380,000 clones, with roughly 85% found just once. The sequenced sample was peripheral blood. These receptors were obtained from a woman aged 18-30 years with acute or convalescent COVID-19. Both conserved end residues are part of each CDR3. A D gene is named only where the DNA matches it firmly. Clone size is shown for a subset of rows, as once, few, many or a class of expanded clone.

clone_size	v_call	j_call	d_call	cdr3_nt	cdr3_aa
.	TRBV19	TRBJ1-1	.	TGTGCCAGTAGGGAGAACAATGAAGCTTTCTTT	CASRENNEAFF
once	TRBV5-4	TRBJ2-5	TRBD1	TGTGCCAGCAGCTACCCTCAGGGGGCAGGGGAAGAGACCCAGTACTTC	CASSYPQGAGEETQYF
.	TRBV6-4	TRBJ2-4	TRBD1	TGTGCCCGAGCTAGGGGGCGAGGGGAAAACATTCAGTACTTC	CARARGRGENIQYF
.	TRBV29-1	TRBJ2-5	TRBD1	TGCAGCGTCCTCCTCACCCTGGGACAGGAGAAGGAGACCCAGTACTTC	CSVLLTLGQEKETQYF
.	TRBV5-6	TRBJ1-2	.	TGTGCCAGCAGCTTGCCCGGGGGGCCCTATGGCTACACCTTC	CASSLPGGPYGYTF
.	TRBV30	TRBJ2-1	TRBD2	TGTGCCTGGAGCGTTGGCGGGGGGGCCCGCAATGAGCAGTTCTTC	CAWSVGGGARNEQFF
.	TRBV10-3	TRBJ2-3	.	TGTGCCATCAGTGAAGGGGGAACCCCAACAGATACGCAGTATTTT	CAISEGGTPTDTQYF
.	TRBV5-1	TRBJ2-5	TRBD2	TGCGCCAGCAGCCCGAGCGGGGGGGAAGAGACCCAGTACTTC	CASSPSGGEETQYF
.	TRBV15	TRBJ1-3	.	TGTGCCACCAGCAGCCTTACGGGAAGATACTCTGGAAACACCATATATTTT	CATSSLTGRYSGNTIYF
.	TRBV19	TRBJ1-1	.	TGTGCCAGTAGCAAAATGGGGGGGCGGTACACTGAAGCTTTCTTT	CASSKMGGRYTEAFF
once	TRBV7-2	TRBJ2-1	.	TGTGCCAGCAGCCCACAACCAGGGTACAATGAGCAGTTCTTC	CASSPQPGYNEQFF
.	TRBV5-6	TRBJ1-4	TRBD1	TGTGCCAGCAGCATTGAGACAGGGGGAGATGAAAAACTGTTTTTT	CASSIETGGDEKLFF
.	TRBV19	TRBJ1-6	TRBD1	TGTGCCAGTAGTTCGACAGGGGATGCCTATAATTCACCCCTCCACTTT	CASSSTGDAYNSPLHF
.	TRBV12-5	TRBJ2-1	.	TGTGCTAGTGGTTTCTTGTCCCCCTCCTACAATGAGCAGTTCTTC	CASGFLSPSYNEQFF
.	TRBV27	TRBJ2-5	.	TGTGCCAGCAGTCCGGTCACAGGGTTTACGGAGACCCAGTACTTC	CASSPVTGFTETQYF
.	TRBV24-1	TRBJ2-5	TRBD1	TGTGCCACCAGTGAGGCCGGGACAGGGGGCGGGGAGACCCAGTACTTC	CATSEAGTGGGETQYF
once	TRBV28	TRBJ1-5	TRBD1	TGTGCCAGCAGTTACGAAGACAGGGATGCCCAGCCCCAGCATTTT	CASSYEDRDAQPQHF
.	TRBV6-2/TRBV6-3	TRBJ1-6	TRBD1	TGTGCCAGCAGCCTCGTCGGGACAGGCGGCAGTTCACCCCTCCACTTT	CASSLVGTGGSSPLHF
once	TRBV9	TRBJ2-5	TRBD2	TGTGCCAGCAGCAATCCGAGGACTAGCGGGGGAAGCTGGGCCCAGTACTTC	CASSNPRTSGGSWAQYF
.	TRBV7-9	TRBJ1-2	.	TGTGCCAGCAGCCACCTAGGCGGGGATTCCTATGGCTACACCTTC	CASSHLGGDSYGYTF
.	TRBV2	TRBJ1-5	TRBD1	TGTGCCAGCAAGACAGGGGATAAGGGCAATCAGCCCCAGCATTTT	CASKTGDKGNQPQHF
once	TRBV6-5	TRBJ2-1	TRBD2	TGTGCCAGCAGTCCCCTAGCGGGAGCCGACAATGAGCAGTTCTTC	CASSPLAGADNEQFF
.	TRBV19	TRBJ2-5	TRBD1	TGTGCCAGTACCGGAAGGGGACAGGGTAAAGAGACCCAGTACTTC	CASTGRGQGKETQYF
.	TRBV9	TRBJ2-3	TRBD2	TGTGCCAGCAGCGTAAGAGGCGGGGGGTCTCCCACAGATACGCAGTATTTT	CASSVRGGGSPTDTQYF
.	TRBV5-5	TRBJ1-1	TRBD1	TGTGCCAGCAGCTTGATCCCGGGACAGCTGAACACTGAAGCTTTCTTT	CASSLIPGQLNTEAFF
.	TRBV5-1	TRBJ2-3	.	TGCGCCAGCAGCTCCCAGGGTGGAACAGATACGCAGTATTTT	CASSSQGGTDTQYF
once	TRBV5-1	TRBJ1-3	TRBD1	TGCGCCAGCAGCGCAGGGGGACAGGGGTCCCGTGGAAACACCATATATTTT	CASSAGGQGSRGNTIYF
.	TRBV27	TRBJ2-7	TRBD2	TGTGCCAGCAGTACCGACTCTAGCGGGAGAGTGTACTTC	CASSTDSSGRVYF
few	TRBV28	TRBJ1-5	.	TGTGCCAGCAGTTTATCGGCGGGGAGGCCCCAGCATTTT	CASSLSAGRPQHF
.	TRBV5-1	TRBJ2-1	TRBD2	TGCGCCAGCAGCTTCTCACCCCCGGGACTAGCGGACTACAATGAGCAGTTCTTC	CASSFSPPGLADYNEQFF
few	TRBV28	TRBJ1-1	TRBD1	TGTGCCAGCAGAGTTACAGGGGGAGGTGAAGCTTTCTTT	CASRVTGGGEAFF
.	TRBV5-6	TRBJ2-5	TRBD1	TGTGCCAGCAGCTTGCAGGGGGCACCCCAAGAGACCCAGTACTTC	CASSLQGAPQETQYF
many	TRBV5-4	TRBJ2-1	.	TGTGCCAGCGGGGGGGCTGACTCCTACAATGAGCAGTTCTTC	CASGGADSYNEQFF
.	TRBV11-2	TRBJ2-5	TRBD1	TGTGCCAGCGGAGCCGAGGGGGCTTGGGAGACCCAGTACTTC	CASGAEGAWETQYF
.	TRBV27	TRBJ1-3	TRBD1	TGTGCCAGCAGTTTAGCCCAGGGGGCTGGAAACACCATATATTTT	CASSLAQGAGNTIYF
.	TRBV12-3/TRBV12-4	TRBJ2-3	.	TGTGCCAGCAGTTTTGCGGATACGCAGTATTTT	CASSFADTQYF
once	TRBV4-1	TRBJ1-4	.	TGCGCCAGCAGCTCACAGGGATTAGGCGAAAAACTGTTTTTT	CASSSQGLGEKLFF
.	TRBV9	TRBJ2-3	.	TGTGCCAGCAGCGTAGAGGGGTCCGATACGCAGTATTTT	CASSVEGSDTQYF
.	TRBV18	TRBJ1-5	TRBD1	TGTGCCAGCTCCACGGTGGGACAGACCTCCTCAGGAGATCAGCCCCAGCATTTT	CASSTVGQTSSGDQPQHF
.	TRBV2	TRBJ2-7	TRBD1	TGTGCCAGCAGTGATCTGGGACAGGGTGGCCACGAGCAGTACTTC	CASSDLGQGGHEQYF